This TCR beta chain was captured by sequencing in a study of T cell responses to AZD1222 COVID-19 vaccine. Of note for this clone: What it binds is not known.

Study results and limitations: Samples come after the peak T cell response, not at day 14.

Germline V lookup: CDR1 MNHEY, CDR2 SMNVEV (reference sequence). The CDR3 is 15 amino acids. J gave up 4 bases and V 2 bases, and 4 bases lay outside the gene matches. Sequencing used immunoSEQ multiplex PCR; TCRdb keeps in-frame clones, though not all of them. The table includes about 140,000 clones, approximately 85% detected once. This chain connects TRBV27 to TRBJ2-1, with 8 bases identical to TRBD2. This TCR was sampled from an adult in good health. The source was peripheral blood, collected on day 0 of AZD1222 vaccination. Here the CDR3 DNA reads TGTGCCAGCAGTTTAAGACTAGCGACTTACAATGAGCAGTTCTTC. Its protein product is CASSLRLATYNEQFF.